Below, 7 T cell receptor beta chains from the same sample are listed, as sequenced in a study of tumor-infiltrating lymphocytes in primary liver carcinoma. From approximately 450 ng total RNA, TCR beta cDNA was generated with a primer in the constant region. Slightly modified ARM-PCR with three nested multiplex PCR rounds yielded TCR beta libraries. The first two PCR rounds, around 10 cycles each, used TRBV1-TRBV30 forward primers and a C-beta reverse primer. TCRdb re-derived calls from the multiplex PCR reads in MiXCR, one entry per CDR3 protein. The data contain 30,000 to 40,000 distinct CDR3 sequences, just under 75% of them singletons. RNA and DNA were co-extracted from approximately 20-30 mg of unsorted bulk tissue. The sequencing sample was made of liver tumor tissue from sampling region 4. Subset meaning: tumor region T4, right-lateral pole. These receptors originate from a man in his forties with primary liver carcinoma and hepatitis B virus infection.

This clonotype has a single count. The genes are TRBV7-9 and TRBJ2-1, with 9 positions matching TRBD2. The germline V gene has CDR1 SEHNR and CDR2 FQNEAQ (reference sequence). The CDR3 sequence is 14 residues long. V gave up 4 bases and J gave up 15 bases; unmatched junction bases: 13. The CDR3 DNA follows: TGTGCCAGCAGCTCCGGGACTAGCATAGCCGTGCGGTTCTTC. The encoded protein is CASSSGTSIAVRFF.

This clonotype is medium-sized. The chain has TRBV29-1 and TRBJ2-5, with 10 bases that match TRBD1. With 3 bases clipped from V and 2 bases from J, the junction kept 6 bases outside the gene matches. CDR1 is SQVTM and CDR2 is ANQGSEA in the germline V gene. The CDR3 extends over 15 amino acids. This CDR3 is CSVEPDRGRQETQYF. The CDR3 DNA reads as TGCAGCGTTGAGCCCGACAGGGGGCGGCAAGAGACCCAGTACTTC.

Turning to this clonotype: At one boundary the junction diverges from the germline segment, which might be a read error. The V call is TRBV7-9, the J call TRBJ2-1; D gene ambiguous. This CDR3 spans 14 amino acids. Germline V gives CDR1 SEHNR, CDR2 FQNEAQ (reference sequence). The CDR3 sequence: CASSSPRLVHEQFF. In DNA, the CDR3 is TGTGCGAGCAGCTCACCCAGACTGGTGCATGAGCAGTTCTTC.

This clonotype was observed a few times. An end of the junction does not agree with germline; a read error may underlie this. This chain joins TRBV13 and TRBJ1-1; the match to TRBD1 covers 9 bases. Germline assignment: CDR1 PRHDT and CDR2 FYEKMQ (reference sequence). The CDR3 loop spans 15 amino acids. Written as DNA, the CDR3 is TGTGCCAGCAAGGAGATACAGGGGGCAGGCACTGAACCTTTCTTT. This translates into CASKEIQGAGTEPFF.

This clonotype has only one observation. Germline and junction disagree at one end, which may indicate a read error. The CDR3 sequence: CANSLGIGTSGGEQFF. CDR3 bases: TGTGCCAACAGCTTAGGGATCGGGACTAGTGGGGGTGAGCAGTTCTTC. This chain uses TRBV7-9 with TRBJ2-1, with 8 nucleotides matching TRBD2. The germline V gene encodes CDR1 SEHNR and CDR2 FQNEAQ (reference sequence). CDR3 length: 16 residues.

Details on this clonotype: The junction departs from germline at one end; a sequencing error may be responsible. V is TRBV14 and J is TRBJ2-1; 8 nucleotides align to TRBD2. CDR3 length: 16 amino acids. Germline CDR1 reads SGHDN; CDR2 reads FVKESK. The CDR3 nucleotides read TGTGCTAGTAGTGCCGTAGCGGGATGGGTAAACAATAAGCAGTTCTTC. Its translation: CASSAVAGWVNNKQFF.

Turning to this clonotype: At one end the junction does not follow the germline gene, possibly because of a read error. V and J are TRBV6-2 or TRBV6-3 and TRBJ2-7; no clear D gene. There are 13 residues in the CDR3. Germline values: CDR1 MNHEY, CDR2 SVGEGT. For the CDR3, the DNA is TGTGTCAGCAGTTACGAAGTACCCTACGAGCACTACTTC. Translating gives CVSSYEVPYEHYF.